This T cell receptor (beta chain) was sequenced during a study of blood T cell repertoires in COVID-19. The overall study: PBMCs, B-cell-depleted T cells, or T cells were the source of the cDNA or gDNA that made up the material.

By share, this clone ranks as medium-sized. V lost 0 bases to trimming and J lost 3 bases; unmatched junction nucleotides: 7. Per germline, CDR1 MGHDK and CDR2 SYGVNS. This CDR3 has 16 amino acids. Libraries were prepared by immunoSEQ multiplex PCR; TCRdb keeps only in-frame clonotypes and omits some of them. This table has about 120,000 clones, around 89% appearing once. Sequenced sample: peripheral blood. The rearrangement uses TRBV25-1 and TRBJ1-2, with 7 bases lining up with TRBD1. The receptor was derived from a woman in her sixties or seventies with COVID-19, enrolled during active disease. CDR3 DNA sequence: TGTGCCAGCAGTGAATATGTGGGACAGAAGGACTATGGCTACACCTTC. Its translation: CASSEYVGQKDYGYTF.